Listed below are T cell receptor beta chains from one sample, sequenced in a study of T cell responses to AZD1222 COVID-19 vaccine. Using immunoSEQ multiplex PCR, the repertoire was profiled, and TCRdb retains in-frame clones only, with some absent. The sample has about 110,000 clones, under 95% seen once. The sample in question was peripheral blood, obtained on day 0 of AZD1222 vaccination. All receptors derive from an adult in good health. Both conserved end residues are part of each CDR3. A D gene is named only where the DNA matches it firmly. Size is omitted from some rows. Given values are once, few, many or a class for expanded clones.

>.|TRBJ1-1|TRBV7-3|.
TGTGCCAGCAGCTTATCAGGGACGGGCACTGAAGCTTTCTTT
CASSLSGTGTEAFF
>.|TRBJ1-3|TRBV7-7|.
TGTGCCAGCAGCCGAGAGAGGGGAAACACCATATATTTT
CASSRERGNTIYF
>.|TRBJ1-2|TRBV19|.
TGTGCCAGTAGCCAAGGGAGGGACTATGGCTACACCTTC
CASSQGRDYGYTF
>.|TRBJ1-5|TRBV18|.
TGTGCCAGCTCACCAGTCGGCCACAATAGCAATCAGCCCCAGCATTTT
CASSPVGHNSNQPQHF
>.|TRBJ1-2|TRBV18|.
TGTGCCAGCTCACCGGTACAGGGTGGGGACTATGGCTACACCTTC
CASSPVQGGDYGYTF
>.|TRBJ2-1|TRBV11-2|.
TGTGCCAGCAGCTTATCGCGGAGTCACAATGAGCAGTTCTTC
CASSLSRSHNEQFF
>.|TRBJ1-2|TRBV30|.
TGTGCCTGGTTACGGGGGGTCTATGGCTACACCTTC
CAWLRGVYGYTF
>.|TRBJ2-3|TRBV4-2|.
TGTGCCAGCAGCCAAGAACAAATGGGGGATACGCAGTATTTT
CASSQEQMGDTQYF
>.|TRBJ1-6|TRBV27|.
TGTGCCAGCAGTTCCATCCTGCCCTCACCCCTCCACTTT
CASSSILPSPLHF
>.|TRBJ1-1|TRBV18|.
TGTGCCAGCTCACCAAGTATCATGAACACTGAAGCTTTCTTT
CASSPSIMNTEAFF
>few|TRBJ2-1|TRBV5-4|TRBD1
TGTGCCAGCAGCAACGACAGGGCTTTCTACAATGAGCAGTTCTTC
CASSNDRAFYNEQFF
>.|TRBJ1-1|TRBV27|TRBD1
TGTGCCAGCAGGTACAGGGGCGACTTGAACACTGAAGCTTTCTTT
CASRYRGDLNTEAFF
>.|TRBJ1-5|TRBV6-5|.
TGTGCCAGCAGGGTATCGACAGTTAGCAATCAGCCCCAGCATTTT
CASRVSTVSNQPQHF
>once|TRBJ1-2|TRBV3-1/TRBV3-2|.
TGTGCCAGCAGCCAAGGTCTGAGGAACTATGGCTACACCTTC
CASSQGLRNYGYTF